One and the same sample provided the 19 T cell receptor beta chains below, sequenced in a study of graft-versus-host responses after intestinal transplantation. TCRdb's copy holds only in-frame clones and misses some; the assay was immunoSEQ multiplex PCR. The sample records tens of thousands of clones, 85% to 95% being singletons. The antigens these receptors bind are not known. This specimen was unstimulated CD4+ T cells sorted from spleen or lymph node cells, taken before transplant. The receptors shown here come from a human donor who was the organ donor for an intestinal transplant.

CDR3 in amino acids: CASSLETDTQYF. In DNA, the CDR3 is TGTGCCAGCAGCCTCGAAACAGATACGCAGTATTTT. The V call is TRBV25-1, the J call TRBJ2-3; D gene unclear. This CDR3 has 12 residues. The germline gives CDR1 MGHDK, CDR2 SYGVNS. Trimming cost V 6 bases and J 3 bases, with 7 bases left between them.

This chain links TRBV7-2 with TRBJ2-3; D might be TRBD2 (7 bases). The CDR3 is made up of 15 amino acids. The V end lost 4 bases, the J end lost 6 bases, and 17 bases lay between the germline ends. Per the germline V gene, CDR1 is SGHTA and CDR2 is FQGNSA. CDR3 bases: TGTGCCAGCAGCTCACAGAGGGGGGGGAGGGATACGCAGTATTTT. This sequence encodes CASSSQRGGRDTQYF.

This chain joins TRBV5-1 and TRBJ1-2; TRBD1 matches at 8 bases. Trimming removed 4 bases from V and 7 bases from J; junction bases left unmatched: 9. CDR1 is SGHRS and CDR2 is YFSETQ in the germline V gene. The CDR3 totals 14 residues. The chain's CDR3 is CASSANQGAGGYTF. CDR3 coding DNA: TGCGCCAGCAGCGCCAACCAGGGGGCTGGTGGCTACACCTTC.

The rearrangement joins TRBV6-1 to TRBJ1-1; no firm D call. The CDR3 is 13 residues long. Germline V gene lookup returns CDR1 MNHNS and CDR2 SASEGT. With 7 bases removed from V and 1 base from J, the gap between germline ends came to 10 bases. The CDR3 loop is CASTWTANTEAFF. CDR3 DNA sequence: TGTGCCAGCACCTGGACGGCGAACACTGAAGCTTTCTTT.

This clone occurred once. The V gene is TRBV6-5, the J gene TRBJ2-7; D not certain. The V gene's germline CDR1 is MNHEY and CDR2 SVGAGI. This CDR3 is 11 amino acids long. Trimming took 5 bases from V and 6 from J, leaving 8 bases between them. CDR3 bases: TGTGCCAGCAGTGAATTTTCCGAGCAGTACTTC. Translation: CASSEFSEQYF.

The chain combines TRBV5-4 with TRBJ2-7; D is unresolved. The CDR3 extends over 14 amino acids. Between the trimmed V and J ends, which lost 0 bases and 5 bases, there was a span of 12 bases. Germline V gene lookup returns CDR1 SGHNT and CDR2 YYREEE (reference sequence). CDR3 in amino acids: CASSLGAVAHEQYF. In DNA form, the CDR3 reads TGTGCCAGCAGCTTGGGGGCGGTGGCCCACGAGCAGTACTTC. The full variable domain, rest sourced from reference TRBV5-4 and TRBJ2-7, is ETGVTQSPTHLIKTRGQQVTLRCSSQSGHNTVSWYQQALGQGPQFIFQYYREEENGRGNFPPRFSGLQFPNYSSELNVNALELDDSALYLCASSLGAVAHEQYFGPGTRLTVT.

The V and J genes are TRBV2 and TRBJ2-5, with 9 bases that match TRBD2. Germline CDR1 reads SNHLY; CDR2 reads FYNNEI. The CDR3 is made up of 15 amino acids. V lost 11 bases to trimming and J lost 5 bases; unmatched junction nucleotides: 15. The CDR3 protein is CAAGRGGGAGETQYF. In DNA, the CDR3 is TGTGCCGCCGGGCGTGGCGGGGGGGCCGGTGAGACCCAGTACTTC.

The rearrangement links TRBV28 to TRBJ1-4; no clear D. Germline CDR1 MDHEN, CDR2 SYDVKM. There are 14 residues in the CDR3. Trimming removed 3 bases from V and 5 bases from J, with 10 bases in between. This CDR3 reads CASSFKQRNEKLFF. CDR3 DNA sequence: TGTGCCAGCAGTTTTAAACAGAGAAATGAAAAACTGTTTTTT.

V usage is TRBV5-1 and J usage is TRBJ1-4, with TRBD1 matching 8 bases. The trim removed 0 bases at V and 7 bases at J, leaving 2 bases unmatched. CDR3 size: 14 residues. CDR1 is SGHRS and CDR2 is YFSETQ in the germline V gene. CDR3: CASSLGQGAEKLFF. CDR3 bases: TGCGCCAGCAGCTTGGGCCAGGGGGCTGAAAAACTGTTTTTT.

The V gene is TRBV5-4, the J gene TRBJ2-3; 15 bases are a match to TRBD2. Germline V gives CDR1 SGHNT, CDR2 YYREEE (reference sequence). J lost 9 bases, V lost 4 bases, and 9 bases had no gene match. The CDR3 sequence is 16 residues long. The CDR3 DNA is TGTGCCAGCAGCCCCTGGACTAGCGGGGGGGGAGGGACGCAGTATTTT. This sequence encodes CASSPWTSGGGGTQYF.

The chain uses TRBV6-1 and TRBJ2-7; 9 bases fit TRBD2. CDR1 and CDR2 from the germline V gene are MNHNS and SASEGT. The CDR3 has 14 residues. J gave up 6 bases and V 7 bases, and 10 bases lay outside the gene matches. The CDR3 sequence is CASTVAGARLEQYF. For the CDR3, the DNA is TGTGCCAGCACCGTAGCGGGGGCCAGGCTCGAGCAGTACTTC.

The chain has TRBV5-1 and TRBJ1-1; no clear D. With 1 base removed from V and 4 bases from J, the gap between germline ends came to 17 bases. Germline values: CDR1 SGHRS, CDR2 YFSETQ. The CDR3 covers 16 residues. CDR3 in DNA: TGCGCCAGCAGCTTGCCCGGTCGGGGTATAGGCACTGAAGCTTTCTTT. Protein: CASSLPGRGIGTEAFF.

The chain employs TRBV27 and TRBJ1-2, with TRBD1 matching over 7 bases. V trimming: 6 bases; J trimming: 8 bases; junction bases outside the gene matches: 12. Germline V lookup: CDR1 MNHEY, CDR2 SMNVEV (reference sequence). The CDR3 is 14 amino acids. CDR3 residues: CASRQTGLVGGYTF. The CDR3 DNA follows: TGTGCCAGCAGACAGACAGGGCTGGTTGGAGGCTACACCTTC.

The J gene is TRBJ1-2, the V gene TRBV7-2; tentative D call: TRBD1 (5 bases). The CDR3 covers 11 residues. V was shortened by 8 bases and J by 7 bases, with 11 bases between the two germline ends. Germline V CDR1 and CDR2: SGHTA, FQGNSA. CDR3 sequence: CASSIGAGYTF. Written as DNA, the CDR3 is TGTGCCAGCTCAATCGGGGCTGGCTACACCTTC.

This sequence joins TRBV5-1 and TRBJ2-3; TRBD2 is a possible D gene (6 bases). V was pared by 3 bases and J by 6 bases, with 17 bases between. The CDR3 contains 15 residues. CDR1 and CDR2 from the germline V gene are SGHRS and YFSETQ. The chain's CDR3 is CASSSLGGVTDTQYF. The CDR3 DNA sequence: TGCGCCAGCAGCTCCTTGGGCGGGGTCACGGATACGCAGTATTTT.

CDR3 region: CASSATHRDTEAFF. Written as DNA, the CDR3 is TGTGCCAGCAGCGCCACCCATCGCGACACTGAAGCTTTCTTT. This chain links TRBV6-1 with TRBJ1-1; D is unclear. The CDR3 is 14 amino acids. Trimming left V 6 bases short and J 3 bases short, with 14 bases between. Germline V gives CDR1 MNHNS, CDR2 SASEGT.

The rearrangement uses TRBV6-5 and TRBJ1-2; 7 bases fit TRBD1. Germline V lookup: CDR1 MNHEY, CDR2 SVGAGI. V lost 6 bases and J lost 7; bases outside the gene matches: 11. The CDR3 contains 14 residues. CDR3 loop: CASSRRQGLAGYTF. The CDR3 nucleotides are TGTGCCAGCAGCCGAAGACAGGGACTCGCTGGCTACACCTTC.

The chain uses TRBV30 and TRBJ1-1; TRBD1 is a possible D gene (6 bases). The germline V gene has CDR1 GTSNPN and CDR2 SVGIG (reference sequence). Trimming removed 5 bases at V and 1 base at J, with 11 bases between. The CDR3 consists of 13 residues. CDR3 DNA sequence: TGTGCCTGGGAGGGACAATCGAACACTGAAGCTTTCTTT. This encodes CAWEGQSNTEAFF.

This clone was counted a single time. The chain links TRBV28 to TRBJ2-1; 10 bases are a match to TRBD2. The CDR3 runs 17 residues. V gave up 4 bases and J gave up 9 bases; unmatched junction bases: 15. CDR1 and CDR2 (germline): MDHEN, SYDVKM. The CDR3 region is CASSSRLGSGGAVEQFF. Here the CDR3 DNA reads TGTGCCAGCAGTTCCCGTTTGGGCAGCGGGGGGGCGGTTGAGCAGTTCTTC.